These 7 T cell receptor beta chains were all obtained from the same sample, sequenced in a study of long-term antiretroviral therapy in people with HIV. Researchers report immunoSEQ v3.0 was run at survey level. The repertoire was sequenced with immunoSEQ multiplex PCR; TCRdb's copy has only in-frame clones and lacks some. This sample has just over 8,500 clones; around 84% occur once, and the top ten carry around a quarter. The specimen was unsorted PBMCs, collected 0.6 years before starting antiretroviral therapy. The receptors stem from a man aged 40-49 years with HIV.

The genes are TRBV18 and TRBJ1-5; D is ambiguous. Germline values: CDR1 KGHSH, CDR2 LQKENI. There are 14 residues in the CDR3. V gave up 6 bases and J gave up 7 bases, with 16 bases separating them. CDR3 DNA sequence: TGTGCCAGCTCTACTGGGGTAGGGTGGCAGCCCCAGCATTTT. Its translation is CASSTGVGWQPQHF.

The rearrangement links TRBV18 to TRBJ2-5; TRBD1 aligns across 9 bases. CDR1 and CDR2 (germline): KGHSH, LQKENI. The ends lost 3 bases at V and 0 bases at J; junction bases unmatched: 2. This CDR3 is built from 15 residues. CDR3 protein: CASSPGQGHQETQYF. CDR3 in DNA: TGTGCCAGCTCACCGGGACAGGGCCACCAAGAGACCCAGTACTTC.

The rearrangement links TRBV5-5 to TRBJ1-4; tentatively, D is TRBD1 (6 bases). With 4 bases removed from V and 6 bases from J, the gap between germline ends came to 16 bases. This CDR3 is 15 amino acids long. Germline CDR1 and CDR2: SGHKS and YYEKEE (reference sequence). The CDR3 DNA is TGTGCCAGCAGCCTTACCGGGACACACGATGAAAAACTGTTTTTT. Amino acids: CASSLTGTHDEKLFF.

The rearrangement links TRBV19 to TRBJ1-5; 8 bases are a match to TRBD1. The V segment lost 1 base and the J segment 4 bases; nucleotides outside the gene matches: 3. Germline V gene data show CDR1 as LNHDA and CDR2 as SQIVND (reference sequence). This CDR3 region has 15 residues. The CDR3 protein is CASSIGQGINQPQHF. CDR3 in DNA: TGTGCCAGTAGTATAGGACAGGGGATAAATCAGCCCCAGCATTTT.

The V and J genes are TRBV11-3 and TRBJ1-1; tentative D call: TRBD1 (6 bases). V gave up 10 bases and J gave up 2 bases, with 14 bases separating them. Per germline, CDR1 SGHNT and CDR2 YENEEA. This CDR3 comprises 13 residues. In nucleotides, the CDR3 is TGTGCCATAGCCGGGACAAACAACACTGAAGCTTTCTTT. Protein sequence: CAIAGTNNTEAFF.

The rearrangement joins TRBV18 to TRBJ2-7; a possible D gene is TRBD1 (5 bases). The CDR3 is 13 amino acids. The germline V gene encodes CDR1 KGHSH and CDR2 LQKENI. The V gene lost 3 bases and the J gene lost 3 bases, with 9 bases spanning the gap. CDR3 coding DNA: TGTGCCAGCTCACCCCAGGGAATCTACGAGCAGTACTTC. It yields the protein CASSPQGIYEQYF.

This rearrangement joins TRBV5-4 to TRBJ1-2, with 7 bases lining up with TRBD1. Germline V gene sequence: CDR1 SGHNT, CDR2 YYREEE (reference sequence). With V trimmed by 5 bases and J by 8 bases, 12 bases remained unmatched. This CDR3 region has 14 residues. CDR3 protein: CASRPDLDRAGYTF. The CDR3 coding sequence is TGTGCCAGCAGACCGGACCTCGACAGGGCCGGCTACACCTTC.